These 5 T cell receptor beta chains originate from one sample sequenced in a study of blood T cell repertoires in COVID-19. This table comes from immunoSEQ multiplex PCR, and its TCRdb copy is limited to in-frame clones, with some not included. The sample has about 190,000 clones, over 75% seen once. The sequencing sample was made of peripheral blood. The receptor set was obtained from a woman in her 40s who had recovered from COVID-19.

The V and J genes are TRBV27 and TRBJ1-2; D ambiguous. This CDR3 is built from 14 residues. Germline values: CDR1 MNHEY, CDR2 SMNVEV (reference sequence). V lost 4 bases and J 8 bases, leaving 17 bases between the germline ends. CDR3 nucleotide sequence: TGTGCCAGCAGTTCTGGCGGCCAAAAAGGCGGCTACACCTTC. Protein product: CASSSGGQKGGYTF.

This chain joins TRBV10-3 and TRBJ2-5; 7 bases are shared with TRBD1. This CDR3 comprises 14 residues. The V gene's germline CDR1 is ENHRY and CDR2 SYGVKD. The trim removed 2 bases at V and 5 bases at J, leaving 5 bases unmatched. The chain's CDR3 is CAISERQGVETQYF. The CDR3 DNA reads as TGTGCCATCAGTGAGCGACAGGGTGTGGAGACCCAGTACTTC.

This chain joins TRBV19 and TRBJ1-5; tentatively, D is TRBD1 (6 bases). The V gene's germline CDR1 is LNHDA and CDR2 SQIVND (reference sequence). This CDR3 has 16 residues. Trimming shortened V by 3 bases and J by 6 bases, and 18 bases separated the two germline ends. The CDR3 DNA follows: TGTGCCAGTAGTATCCAAAATAACAGGGCCCGTCAGCCCCAGCATTTT. Residues: CASSIQNNRARQPQHF.

The rearrangement uses TRBV29-1 and TRBJ1-3; D gene unclear. The CDR3 spans 14 residues. The V gene lost 5 bases and the J gene lost 0 bases, with 11 bases spanning the gap. The germline V gene has CDR1 SQVTM and CDR2 ANQGSEA. The CDR3 DNA reads as TGCAGCGTTCGTCCAGAGGACTCTGGAAACACCATATATTTT. It specifies CSVRPEDSGNTIYF.

The chain carries TRBV7-3 and TRBJ2-3; TRBD1 is a possible D gene (6 bases). CDR1 SGHTA and CDR2 FQGTGA come from the germline V gene. The CDR3 totals 14 residues. Between the trimmed V and J ends, which lost 1 base and 9 bases, there was a span of 14 bases. The CDR3 bases are TGTGCCAGCAGCTTAAGTCATTCCGGACAGACGCAGTATTTT. It is translated as CASSLSHSGQTQYF.